This T cell receptor (beta chain) was identified during a study of blood T cell repertoires in COVID-19. Study-wide background: The study drew acute and convalescent COVID-19 samples from the United States, Italy and Spain. PBMCs, B-cell-depleted T cells, or T cells were the source of the cDNA or gDNA that made up the material.

Germline V gene lookup returns CDR1 MGHRA and CDR2 YSYEKL. The CDR3 totals 17 residues. Deletions cut 1 base from V and 6 bases from J, with 19 bases between. Seattle's cohort entered during active infection and was followed longitudinally. In the authors' methods: Cell counts per sample came from amplifying reference gene primers. The protocol was immunoSEQ multiplex PCR, while the TCRdb copy is restricted to in-frame clones and leaves out a portion. That table is the source of V, J and clone size, and D and trimming were worked out from the DNA. This sample yields 150,000 or so clones, of which around 84% are seen a single time; more than 5% belongs to the top ten.

The rearrangement uses TRBV4-1 and TRBJ2-1; weak D call: TRBD2 (6 bases). The TCR sequence derives from a woman aged 45-59 years with COVID-19, enrolled during active disease. The sample was peripheral blood. The CDR3 reads CASSQGLILAASNEQFF. The CDR3 nucleotides are TGCGCCAGCAGCCAAGGTTTAATTTTAGCGGCGAGCAATGAGCAGTTCTTC.